This T cell receptor beta chain was sequenced for a study of spatial heterogeneity in lung cancer. Study summary: Among detected sequences, beta-chain ones consistently exceeded alpha-chain ones in number. Every unique TCR and UMI combination, on average, appeared more than ten times in raw reads. Overall study results and limits: Expanded alpha and beta TCR counts within tumors tracked tumor mutation counts.

This clonotype was seen at least ten times. Antigen: not known. V gave up 6 bases and J gave up 4 bases, with 18 bases separating them. Germline lookup yields CDR1 MNHNS and CDR2 SASEGT. The CDR3 runs to 15 residues. The time point: sample taken at primary tumor resection. The donor group consisted of around 77 patients who had untreated, early-stage non-small cell lung cancer. Every TCR cDNA molecule bore a unique molecular identifier. TCRdb reprocessed the 5' RACE reads with MiXCR, giving one entry per CDR3 protein. The table shows some 21,000 distinct CDR3 sequences, with roughly 6.7% occurring only once.

This sequence originates from a male donor with early-stage non-small cell lung cancer. Source: lung tumor tissue, taken at surgery. The V and J genes are TRBV6-1 and TRBJ1-2; D is possibly TRBD1 (6 bases). The CDR3 nucleotides read TGTGCCAGCAGACGATTACAGGGTCCGGGCTATGGCTACACCTTC. This codes for CASRRLQGPGYGYTF.